This T cell receptor beta chain stems from a study of blood T cells in healthy people across ages. Study-level background: In model experiments, template switching was able to capture about one barcoded beta molecule for every two T cells that were present.

In germline, CDR1 is MNHEY, CDR2 SVGEGT. The CDR3 totals 12 residues. With 2 bases removed from V and 14 bases from J, the gap between germline ends came to 13 bases. Sample-barcoded 5' priming and a J-beta primer mix drove a second PCR of roughly 6 to 12 cycles. TCRdb reprocessed the 5' RACE reads via MiXCR and lists one record per CDR3 protein. The data show 1.5 million to 2 million distinct CDR3 sequences, around 50% seen once. Sequenced: blood. The receptor was derived from a woman aged 35 to 49 in good health. This chain uses TRBV6-2 or TRBV6-3 with TRBJ2-1; D not certain. The CDR3 here is CASSYEGTREFF. CDR3 in DNA: TGTGCCAGCAGTTACGAAGGCACCCGGGAGTTCTTC.